The rows below give T cell receptor beta chains drawn from one sample of a study of post-analysis software for immune sequencing data. TCRdb reprocessed the PCR reads via MiXCR and lists one record per CDR3 protein. Seen here are hundreds of thousands of distinct CDR3 sequences, about 60% observed once, and the top ten hold approximately 10%. Specimen: blood. The receptors come from a girl aged 2 to 10 with multiple sclerosis. The CDR3 runs from the conserved cysteine through the conserved F or W. The order of the fields is D gene, clone size, J gene, V gene, CDR3 DNA, CDR3 protein. The D gene is left open where the match is weak. Part of the rows lack a size; the others show once, few, many or a class for expanded clones.

>TRBD1|-|TRBJ1-2|TRBV6-6
TGTGCCAGCAGTTACTCGGAGCCACAGGGGGCAGGCTACACCTTC
CASSYSEPQGAGYTF
>-|-|TRBJ1-1|TRBV29-1
TGCAGCGTTACTATGAACACTGAAGCTTTCTTT
CSVTMNTEAFF
>-|-|TRBJ2-1|TRBV12-3/TRBV12-4
TGTGCCAGCACCATCGGGACAACCGAGCAGTTCTTC
CASTIGTTEQFF
>TRBD2|-|TRBJ2-3|TRBV6-1
TGTGCCAGCAGTGTCGGACTAGCGGGGAGCACAGATACGCAGTATTTT
CASSVGLAGSTDTQYF
>-|-|TRBJ2-3|TRBV10-1
TGCGCCAGCAGTGTTACAAGTAGCACAGATACGCAGTATTTT
CASSVTSSTDTQYF
>-|-|TRBJ2-3|TRBV24-1
TGTGCCACCAGTGATAGACAGCGCACAGATACGCAGTATTTT
CATSDRQRTDTQYF
>TRBD1|-|TRBJ2-5|TRBV29-1
TGCAGCGTTGCGGGGACAGGGGATGGGACCCAGTACTTC
CSVAGTGDGTQYF
>TRBD2|-|TRBJ2-1|TRBV9
TGTGCCAGCAGCGTAGGTGCTGCGGGAGGGTCCTACAATGAGCAGTTCTTC
CASSVGAAGGSYNEQFF
>TRBD1|-|TRBJ2-7|TRBV6-5
TGTGCCAGCAGTTATGGACAGGGACTCTCCTACGAGCAGTACTTC
CASSYGQGLSYEQYF
>-|-|TRBJ2-1|TRBV12-3/TRBV12-4
TGTGCCAGCAGCACATCGAGGGGGTTCCTACTCTCCTACAATGAGCAGTTCTTC
CASSTSRGFLLSYNEQFF
>-|-|TRBJ2-7|TRBV7-8
TGTGCCAGCAGCCCCGCAGGTGCGGGAATTGGGTACGAGCAGTACTTC
CASSPAGAGIGYEQYF
>TRBD2|few|TRBJ2-3|TRBV7-2
TGTGCCAGCAGCTTAGTGAATAGCGGGGGGGCCGCGGATACGCAGTATTTT
CASSLVNSGGAADTQYF
>-|few|TRBJ2-7|TRBV4-1
TGCGCCAGCACCTATAGTAGGGGGGGCTCCTACGAGCAGTACTTC
CASTYSRGGSYEQYF
>TRBD1|few|TRBJ1-2|TRBV18
TGTGCCAGCTCAGAGGACAGGAACTATGGCTACACCTTC
CASSEDRNYGYTF
>-|-|TRBJ2-3|TRBV6-6
TGTGCCAGCAGTCACCGGGGAGTGGGAGCAGATACGCAGTATTTT
CASSHRGVGADTQYF
>-|-|TRBJ1-2|TRBV5-1
TGCGCCAGCGGTCCCGAGCAGGGGAACTATGGCTACACCTTC
CASGPEQGNYGYTF
>TRBD1|-|TRBJ1-6|TRBV2
TGTGCCAGCAGTATTCCAAACGGGACAGCAAATTCACCCCTCCACTTT
CASSIPNGTANSPLHF
>-|-|TRBJ2-5|TRBV7-2
TGTGCCAGCAGCTTTGACGAATTCAAGGAGCAGTACTTC
CASSFDEFKEQYF
>-|few|TRBJ2-1|TRBV5-4
TGTGCCAGCAGCTTGTCTCGGGAGCAGTTCTTC
CASSLSREQFF
>-|-|TRBJ2-3|TRBV15
TGTGCCACCAGCAGAGATAAAGGACAGAGCACAGATACGCAGTATTTT
CATSRDKGQSTDTQYF
>TRBD1|-|TRBJ1-6|TRBV12-3/TRBV12-4
TGTGCCAGCAGTTCGACAGGGTCCTATAATTCACCCCTCCACTTT
CASSSTGSYNSPLHF
>-|-|TRBJ1-6|TRBV7-3
TGTGCCAGCAGCTTAACGGCAGGGCGGCAGTCACCCCTCCACTTT
CASSLTAGRQSPLHF
>-|-|TRBJ2-5|TRBV10-2
TGCGCCAGCAGAGTCGGGGGACAAGAGACCCAGTACTTC
CASRVGGQETQYF
>-|-|TRBJ2-7|TRBV29-1
TGCAGCGTTGTTATTGGGGCACATTACGAGCAGTACTTC
CSVVIGAHYEQYF
>TRBD1|-|TRBJ1-5|TRBV6-2/TRBV6-3
TGTGCCAGCAGTTATGGACAGGGCAATCAGCCCCAGCATTTT
CASSYGQGNQPQHF
>TRBD2|few|TRBJ2-1|TRBV4-3
TGCGCCAGCAGCCGCGTCAGCGGGAGCTCCTACAATGAGCAGTTCTTC
CASSRVSGSSYNEQFF
>TRBD2|once|TRBJ2-3|TRBV28
TGTGCCAGCAGCCAATTGGGTAGCGGGGAATCCACAGATATGCAGTATTTT
CASSQLGSGESTDMQYF
>-|-|TRBJ1-2|TRBV12-3/TRBV12-4
TGTGCCAGCAGTTCCACAGGCCTAGCTAACTATGGCTACACCTTC
CASSSTGLANYGYTF
>TRBD2|-|TRBJ2-3|TRBV20-1
TGCAGTGCTAGCCCGGCTAGCGGGGGGGCGAAAGATACGCAGTATTTT
CSASPASGGAKDTQYF
>-|-|TRBJ2-2|TRBV29-1
TGCAGCGTGACCACGGCCATCGAGGCCGGGGAGCTGTTTTTT
CSVTTAIEAGELFF
>-|few|TRBJ2-3|TRBV12-3/TRBV12-4
TGTGCCAGCAGCCCAGGAGGGCCCACAGATACGCAGTATTTT
CASSPGGPTDTQYF
>TRBD2|few|TRBJ2-1|TRBV5-1
TGTGCCAGCAGCTTTGGCGGGGGGGCCTACAATGAGCAGTTCTTC
CASSFGGGAYNEQFF
>TRBD1|once|TRBJ1-1|TRBV6-6
TGTGCCAGCAGTTATCGGACAGGGGCAGGGACTGAAGCTTTCTTT
CASSYRTGAGTEAFF
>TRBD2|-|TRBJ2-7|TRBV9
TGTGCCAGCAGTCCAATTCTAGTGGGAGGGCTCGAGCAGTACTTC
CASSPILVGGLEQYF